This T cell receptor (beta chain) was profiled in a study of blood T cell repertoires in COVID-19. Turning to the study itself: The samples span acute and convalescent COVID-19 from the United States, Italy and Spain.

Measured with immunoSEQ multiplex PCR; TCRdb has only the in-frame clones, and not every one. Among 95,000 to 150,000 clones, roughly 84% were seen once, and the ten largest hold approximately 3.5%. This CDR3 spans 13 amino acids. Germline CDR1 PRHDT, CDR2 FYEKMQ (reference sequence). Losses at the gene ends were 0 bases for V and 7 bases for J; bases not matched to a gene: 2. This rearrangement joins TRBV13 to TRBJ2-7; 8 nucleotides match TRBD1. The TCR comes from a woman in her thirties who had recovered from COVID-19. Sample: PBMCs or T cells enriched from blood (not recorded which). DNA for the CDR3: TGTGCCAGCAGCTTAGGCAGGGGGCGGGAGCAGTACTTC. It yields the protein CASSLGRGREQYF.